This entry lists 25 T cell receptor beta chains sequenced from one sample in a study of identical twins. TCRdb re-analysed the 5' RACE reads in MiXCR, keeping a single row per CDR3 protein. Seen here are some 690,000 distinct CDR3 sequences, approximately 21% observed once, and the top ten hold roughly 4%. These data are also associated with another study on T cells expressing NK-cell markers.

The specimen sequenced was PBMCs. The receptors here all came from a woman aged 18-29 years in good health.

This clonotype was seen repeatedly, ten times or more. CDR3 region: CASRAGAEFF. The CDR3 DNA reads as TGTGCCAGTAGGGCGGGAGCCGAGTTCTTC. V is TRBV6-5 and J is TRBJ2-1, with 7 bases that match TRBD2. V was pared by 9 bases and J by 14 bases, with 7 bases of the junction left unmatched. The CDR3 loop spans 10 amino acids. Germline lookup yields CDR1 MNHEY and CDR2 SVGAGI.

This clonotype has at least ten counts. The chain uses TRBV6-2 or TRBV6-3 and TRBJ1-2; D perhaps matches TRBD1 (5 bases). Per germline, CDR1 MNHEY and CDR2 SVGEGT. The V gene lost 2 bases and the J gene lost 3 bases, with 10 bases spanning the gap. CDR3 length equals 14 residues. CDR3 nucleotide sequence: TGTGCCAGCAGTTACACCGACAGCTACTATGGCTACACCTTC. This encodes CASSYTDSYYGYTF.

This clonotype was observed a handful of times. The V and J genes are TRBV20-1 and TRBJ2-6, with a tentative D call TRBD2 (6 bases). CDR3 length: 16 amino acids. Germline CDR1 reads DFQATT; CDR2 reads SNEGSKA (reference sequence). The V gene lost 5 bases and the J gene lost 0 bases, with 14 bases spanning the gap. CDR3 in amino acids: CSAGRGIISGANVLTF. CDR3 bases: TGCAGTGCTGGCCGGGGGATAATCTCTGGGGCCAACGTCCTGACTTTC.

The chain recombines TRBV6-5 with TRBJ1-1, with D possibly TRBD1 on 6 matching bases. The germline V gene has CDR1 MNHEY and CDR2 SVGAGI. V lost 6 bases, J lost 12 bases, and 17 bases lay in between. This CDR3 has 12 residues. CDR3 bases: TGTGCCAGCAGGTCAACCGGGACACACTCTTTCTTT. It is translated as CASRSTGTHSFF.

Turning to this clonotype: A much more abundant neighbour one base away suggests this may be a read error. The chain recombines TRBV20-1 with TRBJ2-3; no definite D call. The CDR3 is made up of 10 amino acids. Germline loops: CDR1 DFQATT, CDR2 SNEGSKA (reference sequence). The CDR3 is CSASIDTQYF. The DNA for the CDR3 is TGCAGTGCTAGCATAGATACGCAGTATTTT.

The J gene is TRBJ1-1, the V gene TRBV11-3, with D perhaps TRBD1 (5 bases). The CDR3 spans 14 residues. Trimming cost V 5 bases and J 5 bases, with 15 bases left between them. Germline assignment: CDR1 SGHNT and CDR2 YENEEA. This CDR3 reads CASSPATGRTEAFF. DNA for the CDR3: TGTGCCAGCAGCCCTGCTACAGGAAGGACTGAAGCTTTCTTT.

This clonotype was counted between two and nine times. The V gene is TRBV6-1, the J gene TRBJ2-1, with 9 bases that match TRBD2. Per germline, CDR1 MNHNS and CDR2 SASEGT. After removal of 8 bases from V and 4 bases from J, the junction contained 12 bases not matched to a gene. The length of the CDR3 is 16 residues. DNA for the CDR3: TGTGCCAGCGCCCGGGGTGCGGGAGGGGTATACAATGAGCAGTTCTTC. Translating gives CASARGAGGVYNEQFF.

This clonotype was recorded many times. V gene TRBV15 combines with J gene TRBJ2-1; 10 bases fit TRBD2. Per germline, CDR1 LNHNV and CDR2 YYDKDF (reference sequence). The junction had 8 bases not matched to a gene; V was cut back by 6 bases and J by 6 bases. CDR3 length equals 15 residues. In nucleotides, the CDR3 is TGTGCCACCAGTGCCGGGACTAGCGTCCCCAATGAGCAGTTCTTC. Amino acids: CATSAGTSVPNEQFF.

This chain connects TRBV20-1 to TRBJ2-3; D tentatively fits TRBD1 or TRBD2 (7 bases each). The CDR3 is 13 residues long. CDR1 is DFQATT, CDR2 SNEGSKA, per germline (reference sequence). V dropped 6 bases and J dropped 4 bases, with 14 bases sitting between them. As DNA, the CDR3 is TGCAGTGCCAGGGGGGGTTGGGCAGATACGCAGTATTTT. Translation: CSARGGWADTQYF.

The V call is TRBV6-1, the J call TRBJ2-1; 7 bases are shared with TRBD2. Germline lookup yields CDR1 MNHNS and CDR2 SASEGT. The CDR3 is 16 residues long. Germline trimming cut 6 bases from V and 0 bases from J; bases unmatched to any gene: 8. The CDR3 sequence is CASSLLALSSYNEQFF. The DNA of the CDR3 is TGTGCCAGCAGCCTACTAGCGCTGAGCTCCTACAATGAGCAGTTCTTC.

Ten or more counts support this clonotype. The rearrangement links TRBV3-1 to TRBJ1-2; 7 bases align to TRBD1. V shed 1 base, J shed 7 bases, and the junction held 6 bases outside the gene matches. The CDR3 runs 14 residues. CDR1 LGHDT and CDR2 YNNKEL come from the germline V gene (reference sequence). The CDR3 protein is CASSQANRGAGYTF. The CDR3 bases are TGTGCCAGCAGCCAAGCCAACAGGGGCGCTGGCTACACCTTC. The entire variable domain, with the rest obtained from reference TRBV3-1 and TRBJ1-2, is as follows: DTAVSQTPKYLVTQMGNDKSIKCEQNLGHDTMYWYKQDSKKFLKIMFSYNNKELIINETVPNRFSPKSPDKAHLNLHINSLELGDSAVYFCASSQANRGAGYTFGSGTRLTVV.

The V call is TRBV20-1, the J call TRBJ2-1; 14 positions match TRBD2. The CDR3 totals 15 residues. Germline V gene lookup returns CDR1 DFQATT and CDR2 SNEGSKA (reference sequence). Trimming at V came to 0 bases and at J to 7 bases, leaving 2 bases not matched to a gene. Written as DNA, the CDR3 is TGCAGTGCTAGAGATTGGACTAGCGGGAGGAATGAGCAGTTCTTC. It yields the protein CSARDWTSGRNEQFF.

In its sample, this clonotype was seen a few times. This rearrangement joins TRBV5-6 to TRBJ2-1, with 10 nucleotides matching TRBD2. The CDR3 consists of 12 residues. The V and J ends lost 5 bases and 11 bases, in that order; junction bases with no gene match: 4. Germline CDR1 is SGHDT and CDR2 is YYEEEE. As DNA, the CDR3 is TGTGCCAGCAGGGTGACTAGCGGGCAGCAGTTCTTC. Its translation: CASRVTSGQQFF.

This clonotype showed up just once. For the CDR3, the DNA is TGTGCCAGCAGCCAAGGACAGGACTATCAAGAGACCCAGTACTTC. The encoded protein is CASSQGQDYQETQYF. The chain is built from TRBV3-1 and TRBJ2-5; D is possibly TRBD1 or TRBD2 (6 bases each). The CDR3 length is 15 residues. V lost 1 base to trimming and J lost 2 bases, with 11 bases between them. In germline, CDR1 is LGHDT, CDR2 YNNKEL (reference sequence).

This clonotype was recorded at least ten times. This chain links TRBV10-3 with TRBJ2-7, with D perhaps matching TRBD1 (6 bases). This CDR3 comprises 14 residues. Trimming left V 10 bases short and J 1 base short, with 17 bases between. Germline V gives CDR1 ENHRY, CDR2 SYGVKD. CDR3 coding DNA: TGTGCCACAGCGGCATTACAGGGATCCTACGAGCAGTACTTC. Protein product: CATAALQGSYEQYF.

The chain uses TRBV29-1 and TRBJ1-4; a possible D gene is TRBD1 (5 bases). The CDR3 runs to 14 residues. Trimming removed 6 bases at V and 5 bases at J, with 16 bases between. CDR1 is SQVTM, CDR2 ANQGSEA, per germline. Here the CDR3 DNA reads TGCAGCGTGGGGGGACTACACGACAATGAAAAACTGTTTTTT. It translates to CSVGGLHDNEKLFF.

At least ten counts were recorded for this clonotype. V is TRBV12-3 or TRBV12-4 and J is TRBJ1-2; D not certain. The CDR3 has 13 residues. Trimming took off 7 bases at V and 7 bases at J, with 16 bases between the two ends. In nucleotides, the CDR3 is TGTGCCAGCATCCCCCCCTCCGGAGGTGGCTACACCTTC. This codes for CASIPPSGGGYTF.

The CDR3 protein is CASTTTSGTVNEQFF. CDR3 DNA sequence: TGTGCCAGCACCACCACTAGCGGGACTGTGAATGAGCAGTTCTTC. The gene calls are TRBV7-9 and TRBJ2-1, with TRBD2 matching over 10 bases. The CDR3 consists of 15 residues. Per the germline V gene, CDR1 is SEHNR and CDR2 is FQNEAQ (reference sequence). After removal of 7 bases from V and 7 bases from J, the junction contained 10 bases not matched to a gene.

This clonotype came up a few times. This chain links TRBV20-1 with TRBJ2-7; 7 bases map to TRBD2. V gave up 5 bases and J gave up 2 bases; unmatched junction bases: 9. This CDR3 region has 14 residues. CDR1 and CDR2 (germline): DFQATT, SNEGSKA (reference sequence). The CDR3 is CSARLAEGTYEQYF. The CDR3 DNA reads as TGCAGTGCTCGGCTAGCGGAGGGAACCTACGAGCAGTACTTC.

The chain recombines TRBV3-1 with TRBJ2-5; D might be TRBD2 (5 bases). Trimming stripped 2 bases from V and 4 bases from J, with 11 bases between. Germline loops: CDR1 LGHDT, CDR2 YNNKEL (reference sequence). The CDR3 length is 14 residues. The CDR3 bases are TGTGCCAGCAGCCAACTGAGGGTGGTAGAGACCCAGTACTTC. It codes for CASSQLRVVETQYF.

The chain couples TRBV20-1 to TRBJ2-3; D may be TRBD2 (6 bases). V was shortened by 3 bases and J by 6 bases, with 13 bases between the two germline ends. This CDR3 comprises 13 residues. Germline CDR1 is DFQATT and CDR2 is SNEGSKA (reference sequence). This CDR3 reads CSASIRAGDTQYF. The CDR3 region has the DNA TGCAGTGCTAGCATCAGGGCGGGGGATACGCAGTATTTT.

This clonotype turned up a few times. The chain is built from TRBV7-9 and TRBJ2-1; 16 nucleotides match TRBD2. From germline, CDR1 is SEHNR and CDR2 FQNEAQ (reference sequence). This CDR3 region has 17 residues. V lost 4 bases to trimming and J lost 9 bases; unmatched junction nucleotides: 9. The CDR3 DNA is TGTGCCAGCAGCTGGCCCGGGACTAGCGGGAGGGCAAGTGAGCAGTTCTTC. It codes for CASSWPGTSGRASEQFF.

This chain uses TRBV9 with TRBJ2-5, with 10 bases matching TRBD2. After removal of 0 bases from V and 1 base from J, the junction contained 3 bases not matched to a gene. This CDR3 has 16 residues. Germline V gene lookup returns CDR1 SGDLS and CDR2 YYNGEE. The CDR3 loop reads CASSVGIAGGQETQYF. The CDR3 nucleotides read TGTGCCAGCAGCGTAGGAATAGCGGGGGGCCAAGAGACCCAGTACTTC.

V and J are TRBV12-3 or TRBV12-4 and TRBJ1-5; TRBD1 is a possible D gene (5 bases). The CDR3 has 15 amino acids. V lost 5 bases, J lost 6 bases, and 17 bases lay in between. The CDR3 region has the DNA TGTGCCAGCAGTCGTTCCTTGGGGGATGGTCAGCCCCAGCATTTT. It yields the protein CASSRSLGDGQPQHF.

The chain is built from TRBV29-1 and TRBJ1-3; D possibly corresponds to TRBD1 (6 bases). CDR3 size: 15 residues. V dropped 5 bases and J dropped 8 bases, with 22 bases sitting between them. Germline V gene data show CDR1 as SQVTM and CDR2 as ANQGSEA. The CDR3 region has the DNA TGCAGCGTTCAATCCGGGGGGAACAGGGACCACACCATATATTTT. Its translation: CSVQSGGNRDHTIYF.